The source of this T cell receptor beta chain is a study of T cells in Graves' hyperthyroidism and ophthalmopathy. Study conclusions and caveats: Classification by a 13 V-J model distinguished ophthalmopathy from stable hyperthyroidism. Ophthalmopathy, as predicted by the model, came a median around 7 months after the prediction. Also found in blood were most expanded thyroid clonotypes above 0.001.

Amplification targeted TCR beta CDR3 regions from RNA transcripts. The HTBI primer set drove a first-round RT-PCR of the TCR CDR3. TCRdb reanalysed the multiplex PCR reads using MiXCR and keeps one entry per CDR3 protein. Of 500,000 to 600,000 distinct CDR3 sequences listed, roughly 45% were seen once; the top ten hold about two fifths. This CDR3 region has 16 residues. Germline V gene lookup returns CDR1 LNHNV and CDR2 YYDKDF (reference sequence). V was shortened by 3 bases and J by 4 bases, with 18 bases between the two germline ends. On this clonotype itself: Its specificity is not known.

Diagnosing involved the use of clinical symptoms, serum thyroxine and TRAb, thyroid ultrasound and orbital computed tomography. This sequence joins TRBV15 and TRBJ1-2; D remains unclear. This TCR was recovered from an adult woman with Graves' disease, either hyperthyroidism or ophthalmopathy (not recorded which). Sequencing was done on a sample of peripheral blood or thyroid tissue (not recorded which). The CDR3: CATSSQDSGVPYGYTF. As DNA, the CDR3 is TGTGCCACCAGCAGCCAAGATTCGGGCGTGCCCTATGGCTACACCTTC.